These T cell receptor beta chains were read from a single sample in a study of T cells in Graves' hyperthyroidism and ophthalmopathy. TCRdb ran MiXCR on the multiplex PCR reads and lists one entry per CDR3 protein. The repertoire consists of about 540,000 distinct CDR3 sequences, with around 46% occurring once and the leading ten covering 7.5% to 8.5%. Sequencing was performed on peripheral blood or thyroid tissue (not recorded which). The receptors shown here come from a woman younger than 35 with Graves' hyperthyroidism. CDR3s include the opening cysteine and the closing phenylalanine or tryptophan. Each record gives: CDR3 protein, CDR3 DNA, clone size, V gene, J gene, D gene. The D gene is left open where the match is weak. Some rows have no size entry. The others give once, few or many, or a class for an expanded clone.

CSARDEREVGYTF	TGCAGTGCTAGAGATGAGCGGGAAGTGGGCTACACCTTC	.	TRBV20-1	TRBJ1-2	.
CASSPALLAGAYEQYF	TGTGCCAGCTCACCAGCCTTACTAGCGGGAGCCTACGAGCAGTACTTC	.	TRBV18	TRBJ2-7	TRBD2
CSARVWRERWNEQFF	TGCAGTGCTAGAGTTTGGCGGGAGCGTTGGAATGAGCAGTTCTTC	few	TRBV20-1	TRBJ2-1	TRBD2
CASSQDLNSGANVLTF	TGTGCCAGCAGTCAGGACCTAAACTCTGGGGCCAACGTCCTGACTTTC	many	TRBV6-5	TRBJ2-6	.
CASSFLGGLFF	TGTGCCAGCAGCTTTCTTGGGGGGCTGTTTTTT	.	TRBV13	TRBJ2-2	.
CASSKAAGTGGYEQYF	TGTGCCAGCAGTAAAGCGGCCGGGACAGGGGGATACGAGCAGTACTTC	.	TRBV3-1	TRBJ2-7	TRBD1
CSLGGLETQYF	TGCAGCTTAGGAGGACTAGAGACCCAGTACTTC	few	TRBV29-1	TRBJ2-5	.
CASSFIGAGYDILYF	TGTGCCAGCAGCTTTATCGGGGCGGGTTATGATATTTTATACTTC	.	TRBV11-2	TRBJ2-7	.
CASSYLDRGPNTEAFF	TGTGCCAGCAGTTATCTGGACAGGGGGCCGAACACTGAAGCTTTCTTT	many	TRBV6-6	TRBJ1-1	TRBD1
CASSLGTSGSQETQYF	TGTGCCAGCAGCCTAGGGACTAGCGGGAGCCAGGAGACCCAGTACTTC	many	TRBV5-6	TRBJ2-5	TRBD2
CASTDRNTEAFF	TGTGCCAGCACCGACAGGAACACTGAAGCTTTCTTT	many	TRBV6-5	TRBJ1-1	.
CASSYIVRLIAKGWNTGELFF	TGTGCCAGCAGTTACATTGTCAGGCTCATAGCGAAGGGTTGGAACACCGGGGAGCTGTTTTTT	.	TRBV6-2/TRBV6-3	TRBJ2-2	.
CSAYTGIEKLFF	TGCAGTGCTTACACCGGGATTGAAAAACTGTTTTTT	.	TRBV20-1	TRBJ1-4	.
CATSVSGSSNTGELFF	TGTGCCACCAGTGTAAGCGGGAGTTCGAACACCGGGGAGCTGTTTTTT	many	TRBV24-1	TRBJ2-2	TRBD2
CASSRVGQGYEQYF	TGTGCCAGTAGCCGTGTCGGACAGGGCTACGAGCAGTACTTC	many	TRBV19	TRBJ2-7	TRBD1
CASSGLDAYEQYF	TGTGCCAGCTCAGGACTAGATGCGTACGAGCAGTACTTC	few	TRBV18	TRBJ2-7	TRBD2
CASTTIQGNTEAFF	TGTGCCAGCACTACTATACAGGGTAACACTGAAGCTTTCTTT	.	TRBV6-2/TRBV6-3	TRBJ1-1	.
CASSFNRGGYTEAFF	TGTGCCAGCAGCTTCAACAGGGGAGGCTACACTGAAGCTTTCTTT	.	TRBV7-9	TRBJ1-1	TRBD1
CASSHNSASGAYEQYF	TGTGCCAGCAGCCATAACTCAGCTAGCGGGGCCTACGAGCAGTACTTC	few	TRBV3-1	TRBJ2-7	TRBD2
CATSDSGTGGADTQYF	TGTGCCACCAGTGACTCCGGGACAGGGGGGGCAGATACGCAGTATTTT	few	TRBV24-1	TRBJ2-3	TRBD1
CASSLDHRVFTGELFF	TGTGCCAGCAGCTTAGATCACCGGGTTTTCACCGGGGAGCTGTTTTTT	few	TRBV11-3	TRBJ2-2	.
CSARSPQGHQPQHF	TGCAGTGCTAGATCCCCTCAGGGGCATCAGCCCCAGCATTTT	many	TRBV20-1	TRBJ1-5	.
CAIRAGTYQETQYF	TGTGCCATCAGGGCCGGGACGTACCAAGAGACCCAGTACTTC	many	TRBV10-3	TRBJ2-5	.
CASSLNQGSYEQYF	TGCGCCAGCAGCTTGAATCAGGGTTCCTACGAGCAGTACTTC	many	TRBV5-1	TRBJ2-7	.
CASSLVGGSQTYEQYF	TGTGCCAGCAGCTTGGTTGGAGGTTCCCAAACCTACGAGCAGTACTTC	many	TRBV5-6	TRBJ2-7	.
CASSEMGNYGYTF	TGCGCCAGCAGTGAGATGGGTAACTATGGCTACACCTTC	.	TRBV10-2	TRBJ1-2	.
CASSEALWGYTF	TGTGCCAGCAGTGAAGCGCTGTGGGGCTACACCTTC	many	TRBV6-1	TRBJ1-2	.
CASSSYPGTGEVETQYF	TGTGCCAGCAGTTCCTATCCCGGGACAGGGGAGGTAGAGACCCAGTACTTC	.	TRBV6-6	TRBJ2-5	TRBD1
CASSHDPEGVAFF	TGCGCCAGCAGCCATGACCCTGAGGGGGTAGCTTTCTTT	.	TRBV5-1	TRBJ1-1	.
CASSPVGGSVPEAFF	TGTGCCAGCAGCCCCGTGGGGGGGTCTGTCCCTGAAGCTTTCTTT	.	TRBV7-9	TRBJ1-1	.
CASIRSGLYNEQFF	TGTGCCAGCATCCGGAGTGGGCTATACAATGAGCAGTTCTTC	.	TRBV7-9	TRBJ2-1	.
CARTTSGTPSEQFF	TGTGCCAGGACCACCTCTGGGACACCCAGTGAGCAGTTCTTC	.	TRBV2	TRBJ2-1	.
CSVGDTTSYGYTF	TGCAGCGTTGGGGACACCACCTCCTATGGCTACACCTTC	.	TRBV29-1	TRBJ1-2	.
CASSQSSYEQYF	TGTGCCAGCAGTCAAAGCAGCTACGAGCAGTACTTC	many	TRBV7-2	TRBJ2-7	.
CASSLRGRRGYTF	TGTGCCAGCAGCTTGAGGGGGCGTCGGGGCTACACCTTC	many	TRBV7-2	TRBJ1-2	TRBD1
CAWSLTEGGTANQPQHF	TGTGCCTGGAGTTTAACGGAAGGAGGGACAGCTAATCAGCCCCAGCATTTT	few	TRBV30	TRBJ1-5	TRBD1
CASSGGGIRSPLHF	TGTGCCAGCAGCGGGGGGGGGATCAGGTCACCCCTCCACTTT	.	TRBV11-3	TRBJ1-6	.
CASSTRGNYGYTF	TGTGCCAGCAGCACGCGCGGTAACTATGGCTACACCTTC	many	TRBV7-9	TRBJ1-2	.
CASSSDRSTNEKLFF	TGCGCCAGCAGCTCGGACAGATCAACTAATGAAAAACTGTTTTTT	many	TRBV5-1	TRBJ1-4	.
CSASLLAGARADTQYF	TGCAGTGCTAGTTTACTAGCGGGAGCTCGGGCAGATACGCAGTATTTT	few	TRBV20-1	TRBJ2-3	TRBD2
CSVRNRDTERYTGELFF	TGCAGCGTCCGCAACCGGGACACTGAACGCTACACCGGGGAGCTGTTTTTT	.	TRBV29-1	TRBJ2-2	.
CASSYQGNSYEQYF	TGCGCCAGCAGCTACCAGGGGAACTCCTACGAGCAGTACTTC	.	TRBV5-1	TRBJ2-7	.
CASSRASVGADQPQHF	TGTGCCAGTAGTAGGGCCTCGGTAGGGGCTGATCAGCCCCAGCATTTT	many	TRBV19	TRBJ1-5	.
CAWSVPGVNTEAFF	TGTGCCTGGAGTGTACCAGGAGTGAACACTGAAGCTTTCTTT	.	TRBV30	TRBJ1-1	.
CASSLTSGTNEKLFF	TGTGCCAGCAGCTTAACATCGGGAACTAATGAAAAACTGTTTTTT	many	TRBV7-2	TRBJ1-4	.
CSASSGSSGSTIYF	TGCAGTGCTTCTAGCGGGAGCTCTGGAAGCACCATATATTTT	.	TRBV20-1	TRBJ1-3	.
CASSQTGYEQYF	TGTGCCAGCAGCCAAACAGGGTACGAGCAGTACTTC	many	TRBV3-1	TRBJ2-7	.
CASSEAGLPYGYTF	TGTGCCAGCAGTGAAGCGGGCCTTCCCTATGGCTACACCTTC	many	TRBV2	TRBJ1-2	.
CASSTGQGTGANVLTF	TGTGCCAGCAGCACAGGCCAGGGGACCGGGGCCAACGTCCTGACTTTC	.	TRBV7-2	TRBJ2-6	.
CASSLDPTGSHPEAFF	TGTGCCAGCAGCTTAGACCCTACGGGCTCCCACCCTGAAGCTTTCTTT	.	TRBV7-2	TRBJ1-1	.
CATSAWLAGETGELFF	TGTGCCACCAGTGCGTGGCTAGCGGGAGAAACCGGGGAGCTGTTTTTT	few	TRBV24-1	TRBJ2-2	TRBD2
CASTELSDTYEQYF	TGTGCCAGCACGGAACTCAGCGATACCTACGAGCAGTACTTC	.	TRBV27	TRBJ2-7	.